This paragraph reports one T cell receptor (beta chain). Antigen unknown. These data originate in a study of vaccination effects on CD4 cells after COVID-19. Data came from immunoSEQ multiplex PCR; TCRdb stores just in-frame clones and leaves some out. The sample includes about 27,000 clones, about 80% seen only once; the top ten take 1.4%. The V end lost 2 bases, the J end lost 2 bases, and 9 bases lay between the germline ends. The CDR3 runs to 14 residues. CDR1 is LGHDT, CDR2 YNNKEL, per germline (reference sequence). Sequencing in the ViraFEST assay came after antigen-specific CD4+ T cells had been expanded with viral peptide pools, which were used to stimulate PBMC. Isolating CD4+ T cells followed more than eight days of culture. Participants got two doses of BNT162b2 or mRNA-1273 vaccine. A few million PBMC per well received approximately 10 IU/ml IL-2 and around 11 ug/ml peptides in culture. Days 3 and 7 saw half the medium replaced with IL-2 medium.

Study observations and caveats: Healthy vaccine recipients' vaccine-induced clones were almost all SARS-CoV-2 mono-reactive. Marked clonal contraction was seen in infection- and vaccine-induced clones late after vaccination.

V gene TRBV3-1 (or the pseudogene TRBV3-2) combines with J gene TRBJ2-5; D not certain. Sequencing used CD4+ T cells from PBMCs cultured with HCoV-NL63 spike peptides, obtained after COVID-19 vaccination. The sequence came from a human donor who received a COVID-19 vaccine. Some clones in this sample may be carry-over from other donors' samples. In DNA form, the CDR3 reads TGTGCCAGCAGCCAATTTTCGGTTCAAGAGACCCAGTACTTC. It specifies CASSQFSVQETQYF.